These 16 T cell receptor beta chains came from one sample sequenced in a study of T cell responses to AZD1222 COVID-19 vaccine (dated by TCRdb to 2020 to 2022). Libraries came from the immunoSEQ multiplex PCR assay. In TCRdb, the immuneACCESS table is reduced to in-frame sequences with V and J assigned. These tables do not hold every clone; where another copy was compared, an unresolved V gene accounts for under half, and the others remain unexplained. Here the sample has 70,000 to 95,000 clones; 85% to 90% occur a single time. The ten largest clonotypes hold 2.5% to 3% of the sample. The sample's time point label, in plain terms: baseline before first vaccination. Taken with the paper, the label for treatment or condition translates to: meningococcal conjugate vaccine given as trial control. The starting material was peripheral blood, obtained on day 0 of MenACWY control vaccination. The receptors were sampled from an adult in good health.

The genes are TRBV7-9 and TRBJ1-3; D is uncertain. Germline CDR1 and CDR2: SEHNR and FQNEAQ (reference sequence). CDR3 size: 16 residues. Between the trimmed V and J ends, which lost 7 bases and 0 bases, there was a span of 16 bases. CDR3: CASIRSGRISGNTIYF. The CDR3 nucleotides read TGTGCCAGCATCCGGTCCGGTCGGATCTCTGGAAACACCATATATTTT.

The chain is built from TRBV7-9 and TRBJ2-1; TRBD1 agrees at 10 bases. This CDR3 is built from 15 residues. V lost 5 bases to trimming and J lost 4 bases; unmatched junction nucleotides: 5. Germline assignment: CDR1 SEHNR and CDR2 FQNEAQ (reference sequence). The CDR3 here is CASSDGTGVYNEQFF. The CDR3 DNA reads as TGTGCCAGCAGCGACGGGACAGGGGTTTACAATGAGCAGTTCTTC. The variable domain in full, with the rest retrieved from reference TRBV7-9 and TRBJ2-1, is DTGVSQNPRHKITKRGQNVTFRCDPISEHNRLYWYRQTLGQGPEFLTYFQNEAQLEKSRLLSDRFSAERPKGSFSTLEIQRTEQGDSAMYLCASSDGTGVYNEQFFGPGTRLTVL.

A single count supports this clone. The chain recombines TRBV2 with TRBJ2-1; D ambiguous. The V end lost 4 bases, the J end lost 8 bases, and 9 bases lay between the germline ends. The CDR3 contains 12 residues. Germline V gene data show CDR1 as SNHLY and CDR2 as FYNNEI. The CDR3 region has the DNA TGTGCCAGCAGTGGCTGGTCGGATGAGCAGTTCTTC. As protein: CASSGWSDEQFF.

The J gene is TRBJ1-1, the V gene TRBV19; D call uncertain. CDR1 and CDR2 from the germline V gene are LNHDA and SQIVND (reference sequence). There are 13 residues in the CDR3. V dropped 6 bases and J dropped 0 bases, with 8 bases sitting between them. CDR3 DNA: TGTGCCAGTAGCCCAGTCTTGAACACTGAAGCTTTCTTT. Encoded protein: CASSPVLNTEAFF.

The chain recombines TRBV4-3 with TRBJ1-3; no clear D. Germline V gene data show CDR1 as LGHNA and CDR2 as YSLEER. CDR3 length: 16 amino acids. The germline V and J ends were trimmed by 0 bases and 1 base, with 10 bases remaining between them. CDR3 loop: CASSQDGVASGNTIYF. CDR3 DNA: TGCGCCAGCAGCCAAGATGGCGTTGCTTCTGGAAACACCATATATTTT.

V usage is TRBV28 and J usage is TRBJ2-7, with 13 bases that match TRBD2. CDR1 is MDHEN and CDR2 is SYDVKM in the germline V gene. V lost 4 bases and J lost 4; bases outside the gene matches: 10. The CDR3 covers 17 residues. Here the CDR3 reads CASSSRTSGGPNYEQYF. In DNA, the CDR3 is TGTGCCAGCAGTTCAAGGACTAGCGGGGGCCCTAATTACGAGCAGTACTTC.

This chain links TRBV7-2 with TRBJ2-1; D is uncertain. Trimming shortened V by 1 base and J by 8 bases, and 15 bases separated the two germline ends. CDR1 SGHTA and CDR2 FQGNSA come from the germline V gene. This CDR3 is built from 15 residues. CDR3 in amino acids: CASSLGRVKSYEQFF. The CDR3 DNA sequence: TGTGCCAGCAGCTTAGGACGGGTCAAGTCGTATGAGCAGTTCTTC. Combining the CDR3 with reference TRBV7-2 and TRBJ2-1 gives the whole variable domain GAGVSQSPSNKVTEKGKDVELRCDPISGHTALYWYRQSLGQGLEFLIYFQGNSAPDKSGLPSDRFSAERTGGSVSTLTIQRTQQEDSAVYLCASSLGRVKSYEQFFGPGTRLTVL.

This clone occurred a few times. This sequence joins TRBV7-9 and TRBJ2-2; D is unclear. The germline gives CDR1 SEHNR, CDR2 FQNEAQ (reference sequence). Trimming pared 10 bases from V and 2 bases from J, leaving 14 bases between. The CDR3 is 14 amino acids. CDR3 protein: CATPVRQNTGELFF. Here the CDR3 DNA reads TGTGCCACCCCAGTTCGGCAAAACACCGGGGAGCTGTTTTTT.

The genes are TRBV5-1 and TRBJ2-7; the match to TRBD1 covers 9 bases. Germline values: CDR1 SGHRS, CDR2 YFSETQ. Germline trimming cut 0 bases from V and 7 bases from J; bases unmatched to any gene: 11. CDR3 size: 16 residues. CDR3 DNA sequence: TGCGCCAGCAGCTTGGGGGCCGGGACAGGGACGCGAGAGCAGTACTTC. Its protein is CASSLGAGTGTREQYF.

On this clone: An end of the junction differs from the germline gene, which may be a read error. CDR3 sequence: CASSPRRQGSTIYF. The CDR3 bases are TGTGCCAGCAGCCCCCGGAGACAGGGAAGCACCATATATTTT. The chain links TRBV6-5 to TRBJ1-3, with 7 bases that match TRBD1. Per the germline V gene, CDR1 is MNHEY and CDR2 is SVGAGI. The CDR3 consists of 14 residues.

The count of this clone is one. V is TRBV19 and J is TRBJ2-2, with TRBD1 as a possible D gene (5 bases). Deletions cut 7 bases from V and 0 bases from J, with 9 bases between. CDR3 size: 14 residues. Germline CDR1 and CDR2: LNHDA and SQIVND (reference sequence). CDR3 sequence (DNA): TGTGCCAGTATCGGACAAGCGAACACCGGGGAGCTGTTTTTT. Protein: CASIGQANTGELFF.

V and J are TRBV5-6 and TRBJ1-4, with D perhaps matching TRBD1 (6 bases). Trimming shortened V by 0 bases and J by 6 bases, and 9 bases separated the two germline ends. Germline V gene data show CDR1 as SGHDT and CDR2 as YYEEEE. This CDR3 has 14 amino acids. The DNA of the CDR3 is TGTGCCAGCAGCTTGGCAGGGGTTTATGAAAAACTGTTTTTT. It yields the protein CASSLAGVYEKLFF.

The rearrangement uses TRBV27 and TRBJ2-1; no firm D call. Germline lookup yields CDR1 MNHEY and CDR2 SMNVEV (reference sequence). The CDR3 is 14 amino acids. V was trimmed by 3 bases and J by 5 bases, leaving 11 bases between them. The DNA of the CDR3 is TGTGCCAGCAGTTTCGGGCAGCCGAACAATGAGCAGTTCTTC. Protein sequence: CASSFGQPNNEQFF.

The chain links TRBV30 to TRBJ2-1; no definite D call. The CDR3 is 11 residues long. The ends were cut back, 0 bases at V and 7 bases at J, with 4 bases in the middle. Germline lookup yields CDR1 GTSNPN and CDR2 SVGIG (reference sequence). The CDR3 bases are TGTGCCTGGAGTGTATCGAATGAGCAGTTCTTC. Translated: CAWSVSNEQFF.

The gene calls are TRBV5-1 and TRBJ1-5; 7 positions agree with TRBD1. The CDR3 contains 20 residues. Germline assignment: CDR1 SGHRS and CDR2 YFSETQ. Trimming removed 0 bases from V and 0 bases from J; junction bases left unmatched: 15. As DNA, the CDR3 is TGCGCCAGCAGCTTGGCCTTTGAAGACAGGGAGCTTTATAGCAATCAGCCCCAGCATTTT. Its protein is CASSLAFEDRELYSNQPQHF.

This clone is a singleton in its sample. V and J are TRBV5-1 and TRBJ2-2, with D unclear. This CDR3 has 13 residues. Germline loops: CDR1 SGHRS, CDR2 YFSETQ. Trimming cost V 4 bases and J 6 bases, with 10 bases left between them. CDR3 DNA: TGCGCCAGCAGCCTCGATGACGCCGGGGAGCTGTTTTTT. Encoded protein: CASSLDDAGELFF.